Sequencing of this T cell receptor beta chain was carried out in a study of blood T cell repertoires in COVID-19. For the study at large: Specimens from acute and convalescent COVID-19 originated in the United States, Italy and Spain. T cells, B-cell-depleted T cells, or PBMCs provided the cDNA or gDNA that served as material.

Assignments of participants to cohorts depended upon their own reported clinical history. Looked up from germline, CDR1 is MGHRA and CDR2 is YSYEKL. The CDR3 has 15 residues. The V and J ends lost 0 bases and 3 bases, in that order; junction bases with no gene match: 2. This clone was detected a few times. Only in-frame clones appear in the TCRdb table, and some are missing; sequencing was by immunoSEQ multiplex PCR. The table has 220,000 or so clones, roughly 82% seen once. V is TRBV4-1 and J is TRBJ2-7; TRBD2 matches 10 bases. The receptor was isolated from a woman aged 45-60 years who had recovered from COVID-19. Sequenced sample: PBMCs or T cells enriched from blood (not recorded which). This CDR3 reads CASSQDRLAGYEQYF. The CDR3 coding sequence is TGCGCCAGCAGCCAAGACCGACTAGCGGGCTACGAGCAGTACTTC.